This T cell receptor beta chain was recovered during a study of T-cell reconstitution after alpha-beta-depleted transplantation in children. General study findings and limits: A year had passed since transplant, and T-cell counts and diversity by then came mostly from newly produced T cells. After transplant, high TCRbeta diversity at day 60 in some patients arose from surviving recipient T cells and thymic progenitors.

V lost 2 bases to trimming and J lost 8 bases, with 7 bases between them. Germline assignment: CDR1 SEHNR and CDR2 FQNEAQ (reference sequence). This CDR3 spans 12 amino acids. This clonotype was observed many times. No antigen is known for it. The authors prepared the TCRbeta library with unique molecular identifiers. TCRdb passed the PCR reads through MiXCR, listing each CDR3 protein once. The sample lists about 260,000 distinct CDR3 sequences; around a tenth were seen once. This sample comprised peripheral blood, obtained 180 days after TCRalphabeta/CD19-depleted stem cell transplant. The chain employs TRBV7-9 and TRBJ1-5, with D tentatively TRBD1 (5 bases). The clonotype comes from a male patient between 2 and 9 years old who had a stem cell transplant for chronic granulomatous disease, so the T cells may come from the graft donor. This CDR3 reads CASSLQGEPQHF. CDR3 in DNA: TGTGCCAGCAGCTTACAGGGAGAGCCCCAGCATTTT.